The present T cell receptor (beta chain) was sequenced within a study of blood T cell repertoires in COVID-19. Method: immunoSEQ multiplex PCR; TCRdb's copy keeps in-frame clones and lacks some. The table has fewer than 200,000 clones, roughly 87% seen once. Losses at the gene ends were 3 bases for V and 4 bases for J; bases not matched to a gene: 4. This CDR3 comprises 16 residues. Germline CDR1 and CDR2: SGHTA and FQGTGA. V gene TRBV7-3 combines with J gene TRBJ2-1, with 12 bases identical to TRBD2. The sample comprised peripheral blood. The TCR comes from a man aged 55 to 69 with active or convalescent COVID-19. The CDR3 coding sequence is TGTGCCAGCAGCTTGACTAGCGGGGGAGGATACAATGAGCAGTTCTTC. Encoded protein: CASSLTSGGGYNEQFF.